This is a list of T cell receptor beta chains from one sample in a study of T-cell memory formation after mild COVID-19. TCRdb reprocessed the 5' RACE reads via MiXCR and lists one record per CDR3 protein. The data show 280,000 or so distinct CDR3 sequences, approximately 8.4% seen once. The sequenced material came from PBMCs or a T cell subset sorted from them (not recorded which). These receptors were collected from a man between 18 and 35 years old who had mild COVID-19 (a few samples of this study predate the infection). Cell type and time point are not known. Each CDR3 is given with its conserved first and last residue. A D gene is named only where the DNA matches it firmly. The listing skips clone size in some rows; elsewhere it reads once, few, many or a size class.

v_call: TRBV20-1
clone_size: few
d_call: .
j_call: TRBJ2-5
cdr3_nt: TGCAGTGCTAACAGCGGCCTGCACACAGAGACCCAGTACTTC
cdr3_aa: CSANSGLHTETQYF

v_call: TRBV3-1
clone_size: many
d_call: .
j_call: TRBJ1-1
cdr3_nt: TGTGCCAGCAGCCCCGCTGACAGCGGAGCTTTCTTT
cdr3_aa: CASSPADSGAFF

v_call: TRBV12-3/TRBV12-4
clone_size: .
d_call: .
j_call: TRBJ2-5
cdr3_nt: TGTGCCAGCAGTTTTCCGGGGGCCCGAGAGACCCAGTACTTC
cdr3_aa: CASSFPGARETQYF

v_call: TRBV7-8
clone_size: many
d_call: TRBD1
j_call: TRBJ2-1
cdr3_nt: TGTGCCAGCAGCCCTAGAAGGACAGGGGGCTACAATGAGCAGTTCTTC
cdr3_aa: CASSPRRTGGYNEQFF

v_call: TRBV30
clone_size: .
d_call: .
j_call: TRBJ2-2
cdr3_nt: TGTGCCTGGACTAGCACCGGGGAGCTGTTTTTT
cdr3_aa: CAWTSTGELFF

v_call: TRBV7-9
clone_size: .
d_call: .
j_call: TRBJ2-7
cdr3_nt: TGTGCCAGCAGCTCCACGGGACGGGACTACGAGCAGTACTTC
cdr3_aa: CASSSTGRDYEQYF

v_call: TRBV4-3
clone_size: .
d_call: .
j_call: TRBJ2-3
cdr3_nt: TGCGCCAGCAGCCAAAGGACAGGCACAGATACGCAGTATTTT
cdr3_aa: CASSQRTGTDTQYF

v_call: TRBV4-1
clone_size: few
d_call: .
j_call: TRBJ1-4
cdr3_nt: TGCGCCAGCAGCCCCAAATGGGGGGCTAATGAAAAACTGTTTTTT
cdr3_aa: CASSPKWGANEKLFF

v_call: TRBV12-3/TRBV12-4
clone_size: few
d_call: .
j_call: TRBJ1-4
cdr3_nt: TGTGCCAGCAGAGGGGGAGGTGAAAAACTGTTTTTT
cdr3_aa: CASRGGGEKLFF

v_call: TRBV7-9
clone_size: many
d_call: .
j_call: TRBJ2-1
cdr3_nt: TGTGCCAGCAGCACAGCCACGAGCGAGTTCTTC
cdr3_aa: CASSTATSEFF

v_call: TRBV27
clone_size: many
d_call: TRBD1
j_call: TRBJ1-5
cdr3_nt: TGTGCCAGCAGGCAACACGACAGGGTTGGGCCCCAGCATTTT
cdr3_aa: CASRQHDRVGPQHF

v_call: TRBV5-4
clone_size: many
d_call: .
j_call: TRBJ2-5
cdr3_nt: TGTGCCAGCAGTGGAGAGAACCAAGAGACCCAGTACTTC
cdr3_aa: CASSGENQETQYF

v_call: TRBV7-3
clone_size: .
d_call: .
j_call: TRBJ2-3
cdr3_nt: TGTGCCAGCAGCTTAATGGGACTCCCACCAGATACGCAGTATTTT
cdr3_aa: CASSLMGLPPDTQYF

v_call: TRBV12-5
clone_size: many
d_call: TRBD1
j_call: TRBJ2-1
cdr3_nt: TGTGCTAGTGCCAAGACGGGACAGGCAACCTACAATGAGCAGTTCTTC
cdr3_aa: CASAKTGQATYNEQFF

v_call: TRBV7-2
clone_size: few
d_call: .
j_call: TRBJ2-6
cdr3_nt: TGTGCCAGCAGCTTAGGGCCGAAGGGGACCGGGGCCAACGTCCTGACTTTC
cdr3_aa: CASSLGPKGTGANVLTF

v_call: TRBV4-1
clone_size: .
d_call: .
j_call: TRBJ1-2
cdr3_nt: TGCGCCAGCAGCCAAGGCGAAGGCACGGGACGCAGGTCCGGCTACACCTTC
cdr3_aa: CASSQGEGTGRRSGYTF

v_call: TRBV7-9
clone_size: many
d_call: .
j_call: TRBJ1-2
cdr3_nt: TGTGCCAGCAGCTTGCAGGGGCCGTATGGCTACACCTTC
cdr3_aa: CASSLQGPYGYTF

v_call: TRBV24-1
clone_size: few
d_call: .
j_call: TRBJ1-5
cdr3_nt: TGTGCCACCGGAGGTGCGGTGGATCAGCCCCAGCATTTT
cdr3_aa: CATGGAVDQPQHF

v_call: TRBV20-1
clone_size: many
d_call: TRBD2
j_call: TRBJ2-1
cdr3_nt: TGCAGTGCTAGGCCCCTAGCGGTCTCCTACAATGAGCAGTTCTTC
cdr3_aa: CSARPLAVSYNEQFF

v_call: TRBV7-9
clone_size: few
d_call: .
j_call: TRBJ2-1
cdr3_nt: TGTGCCAGCAGCCACCCGTCAGCTTTTTACAATGAGCAGTTCTTC
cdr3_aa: CASSHPSAFYNEQFF

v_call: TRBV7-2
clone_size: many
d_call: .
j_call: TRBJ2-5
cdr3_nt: TGTGCCAGCAGCTTAGGGCAGAGGTACCAAGAGACCCAGTACTTC
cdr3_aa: CASSLGQRYQETQYF

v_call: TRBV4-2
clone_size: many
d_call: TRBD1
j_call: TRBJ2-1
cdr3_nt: TGTGCCAGCAGCCAAGAAGAGGGGGCCGTTAGAAATGAGCAGTTCTTC
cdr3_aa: CASSQEEGAVRNEQFF

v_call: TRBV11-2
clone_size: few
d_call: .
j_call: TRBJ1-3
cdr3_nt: TGTGCCAGCAGCTTTCCACAGGGAAACACCATATATTTT
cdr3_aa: CASSFPQGNTIYF

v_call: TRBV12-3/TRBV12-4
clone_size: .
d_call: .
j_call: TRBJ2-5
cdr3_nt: TGTGCCAGCAGTGGGGAAGGCGGAGAGACCCAGTACTTC
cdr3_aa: CASSGEGGETQYF

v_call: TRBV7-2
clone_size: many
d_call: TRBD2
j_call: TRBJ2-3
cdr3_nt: TGTGCCAGCAGTACTAGCGGTTTCACAGATACGCAGTATTTT
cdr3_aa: CASSTSGFTDTQYF

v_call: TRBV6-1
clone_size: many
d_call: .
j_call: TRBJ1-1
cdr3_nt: TGTGCCAGCAGTGAAGGTCGGGGTCTAGAAGCTTTCTTT
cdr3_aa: CASSEGRGLEAFF

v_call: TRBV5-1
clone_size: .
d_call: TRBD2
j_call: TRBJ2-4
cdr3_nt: TGCGCCAGCAGCTTGGCCGCGGGAGCGGGCAAAAACATTCAGTACTTC
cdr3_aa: CASSLAAGAGKNIQYF

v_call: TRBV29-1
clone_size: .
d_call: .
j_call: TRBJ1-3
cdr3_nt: TGCAGCGTGAGATTACAGTGGGGTGGTACCATATATTTT
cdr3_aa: CSVRLQWGGTIYF

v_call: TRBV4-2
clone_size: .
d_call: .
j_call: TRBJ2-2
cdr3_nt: TGTGCCAGCAGCCATCTTTACGGGAGAAACACCGGGGAGCTGTTTTTT
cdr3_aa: CASSHLYGRNTGELFF

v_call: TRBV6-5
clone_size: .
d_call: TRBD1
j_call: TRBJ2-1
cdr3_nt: TGTGCCAGCAGTTACCGGGCGTGGGGACAGAGCTACAATGAGCAGTTCTTC
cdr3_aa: CASSYRAWGQSYNEQFF

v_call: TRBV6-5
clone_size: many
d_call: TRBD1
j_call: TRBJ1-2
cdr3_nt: TGTGCCAGCAGTTACCCAGGGGGGGGTGGCTACACCTTC
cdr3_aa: CASSYPGGGGYTF

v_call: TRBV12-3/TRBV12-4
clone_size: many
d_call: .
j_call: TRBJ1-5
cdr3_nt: TGTGCCAGCAGCCCCGGGGGGGGAAATCAGCCCCAGCATTTT
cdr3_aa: CASSPGGGNQPQHF

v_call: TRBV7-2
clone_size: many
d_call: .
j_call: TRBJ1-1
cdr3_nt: TGTGCCAGCAGCTTATATTGGTCAGACGCTGAAGCTTTCTTT
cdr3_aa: CASSLYWSDAEAFF

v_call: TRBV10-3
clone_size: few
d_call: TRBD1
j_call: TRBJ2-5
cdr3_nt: TGTGCCATCAGTGAGGCCTGGGACAGGGGGGAAGAGACCCAGTACTTC
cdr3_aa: CAISEAWDRGEETQYF

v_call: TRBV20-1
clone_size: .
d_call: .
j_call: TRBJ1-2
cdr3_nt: TGCAGTGCTAGAGATATCGGAACCGTAGTTTTGTATGGCTACACCTTC
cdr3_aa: CSARDIGTVVLYGYTF

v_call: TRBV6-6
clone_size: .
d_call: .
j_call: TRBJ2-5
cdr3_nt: TGTGCCAGCAGTTACGCTGAGACCCAGTACTTC
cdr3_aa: CASSYAETQYF

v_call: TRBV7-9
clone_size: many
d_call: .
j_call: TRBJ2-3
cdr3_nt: TGTGCCAGCAGCTTATACAACTCACCCGGCACAGATACGCAGTATTTT
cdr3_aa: CASSLYNSPGTDTQYF

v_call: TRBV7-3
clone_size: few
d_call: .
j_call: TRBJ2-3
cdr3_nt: TGTGCCAGCAGCCCGTTCCCGGGGTGGGATACGCAGTATTTT
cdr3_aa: CASSPFPGWDTQYF

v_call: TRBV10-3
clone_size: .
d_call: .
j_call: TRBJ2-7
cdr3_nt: TGTGCCATCAGCGAAGGTTACAGGGAAAGCTCCTACGAGCAGTACTTC
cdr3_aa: CAISEGYRESSYEQYF

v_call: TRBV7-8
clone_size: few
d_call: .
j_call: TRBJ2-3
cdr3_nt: TGTGCCAGCAGCTTAGCGGAACCGTTGGTCACAGATACGCAGTATTTT
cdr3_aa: CASSLAEPLVTDTQYF

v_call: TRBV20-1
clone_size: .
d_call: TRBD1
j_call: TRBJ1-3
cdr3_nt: TGCAGTGCCACCGAAGTCGCAGGGGGCGGATGGGCCTCTGGAAACACCATATATTTT
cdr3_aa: CSATEVAGGGWASGNTIYF

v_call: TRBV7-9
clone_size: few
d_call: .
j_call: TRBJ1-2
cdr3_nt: .
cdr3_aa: CASNPFGADGYTF

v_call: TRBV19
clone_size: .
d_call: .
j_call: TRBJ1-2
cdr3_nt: TGTGCCAGTAGGGCGGAAAAAGTAGGTGGCTACACCTTC
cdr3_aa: CASRAEKVGGYTF

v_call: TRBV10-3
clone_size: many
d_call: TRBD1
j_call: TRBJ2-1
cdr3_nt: TGTGCCATCAGTGTGGGGACAGGGAATTACAATGAGCAGTTCTTC
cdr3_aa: CAISVGTGNYNEQFF

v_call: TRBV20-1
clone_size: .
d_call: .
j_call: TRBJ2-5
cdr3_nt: TGCAGTGCTAGACAACCGGGACGCCGGGAGACCCAGTACTTC
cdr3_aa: CSARQPGRRETQYF

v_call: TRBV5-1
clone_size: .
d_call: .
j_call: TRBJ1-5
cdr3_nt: TGCGCCAGCAGCTCCCCGGTGGAGCCCCAGCATTTT
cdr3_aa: CASSSPVEPQHF

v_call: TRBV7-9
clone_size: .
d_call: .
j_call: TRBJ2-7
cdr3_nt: TGTGCCAGCAGCTTAATGGCAGGGTCCTACGAGCAGTACTTC
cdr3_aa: CASSLMAGSYEQYF

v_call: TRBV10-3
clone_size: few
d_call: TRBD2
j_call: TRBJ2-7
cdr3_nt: TGTGCCATCAGTGCGCCCGGGGAGGGAGAAGCCTACGAGCAGTACTTC
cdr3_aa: CAISAPGEGEAYEQYF

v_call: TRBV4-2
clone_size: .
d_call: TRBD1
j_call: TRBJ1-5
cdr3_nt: TGTGCCAGCAGCCCACGACAGGGACAGGGGGCCGGAAATCAGCCCCAGCATTTT
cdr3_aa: CASSPRQGQGAGNQPQHF

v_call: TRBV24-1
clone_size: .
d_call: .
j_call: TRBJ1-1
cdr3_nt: TGTGCCACCAGTGATGGTCACGGAATGAACACTGAAGCTTTCTTT
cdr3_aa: CATSDGHGMNTEAFF

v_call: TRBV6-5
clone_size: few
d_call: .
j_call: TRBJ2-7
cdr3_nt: TGTGCCAGCAGTCCCGCGAGGCTCCTGGGAGAGCAGTACTTC
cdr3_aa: CASSPARLLGEQYF

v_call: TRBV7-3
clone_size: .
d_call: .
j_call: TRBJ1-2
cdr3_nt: TGTGCCAGCAGCTTAACGGGCAGGGCCACTGATGGCTACACCTTC
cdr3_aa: CASSLTGRATDGYTF

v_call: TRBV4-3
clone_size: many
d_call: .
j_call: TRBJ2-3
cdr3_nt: TGCGCCAGCAGCCCCAAGTCGCCAGGGGACCTCTCCGATACGCAGTATTTT
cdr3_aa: CASSPKSPGDLSDTQYF

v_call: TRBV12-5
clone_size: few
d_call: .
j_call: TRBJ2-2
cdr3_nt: TGTGCTAGTGGTTTTCTCATAGGGGGACGGAGCGGGGAGCTGTTTTTT
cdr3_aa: CASGFLIGGRSGELFF

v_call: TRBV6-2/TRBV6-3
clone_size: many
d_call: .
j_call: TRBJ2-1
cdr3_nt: TGTGCCAGCAGTTACTCTGGATACAATGAGCAGTTCTTC
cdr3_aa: CASSYSGYNEQFF

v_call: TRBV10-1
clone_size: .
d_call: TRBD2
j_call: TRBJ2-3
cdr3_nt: TGCGCCAGCAGTGGACGGGGGACTAGCACCGCAGATACGCAGTATTTT
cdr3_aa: CASSGRGTSTADTQYF

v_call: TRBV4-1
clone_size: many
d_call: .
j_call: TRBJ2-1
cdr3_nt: TGCGCCAGCAGCCAAGCTTGGGACTACAATGAGCAGTTCTTC
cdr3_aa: CASSQAWDYNEQFF

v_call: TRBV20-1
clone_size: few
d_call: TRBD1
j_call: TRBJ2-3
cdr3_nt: TGCAGTCCCCGGACAGGGACAGATACGCAGTATTTT
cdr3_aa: CSPRTGTDTQYF

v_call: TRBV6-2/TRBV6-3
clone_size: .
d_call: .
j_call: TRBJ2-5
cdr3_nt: TGTGCCAGCAGCATCACACGAATGTACCAAGAGACCCAGTACTTC
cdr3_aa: CASSITRMYQETQYF

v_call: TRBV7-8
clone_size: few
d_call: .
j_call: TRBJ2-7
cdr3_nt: TGTGCCAGCAGACGACAGTGGAACGAGCAGTACTTC
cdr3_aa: CASRRQWNEQYF